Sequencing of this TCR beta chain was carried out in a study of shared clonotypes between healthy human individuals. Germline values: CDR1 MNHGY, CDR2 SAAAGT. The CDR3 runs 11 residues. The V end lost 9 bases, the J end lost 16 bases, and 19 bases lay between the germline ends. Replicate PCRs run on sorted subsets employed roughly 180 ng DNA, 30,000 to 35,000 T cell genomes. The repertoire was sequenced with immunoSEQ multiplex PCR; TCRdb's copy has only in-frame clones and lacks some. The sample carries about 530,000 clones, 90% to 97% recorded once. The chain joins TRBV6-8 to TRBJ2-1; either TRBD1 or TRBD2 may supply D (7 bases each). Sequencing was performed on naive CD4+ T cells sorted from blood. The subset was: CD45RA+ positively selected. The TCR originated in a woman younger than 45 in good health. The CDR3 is CARTQGGIQFF. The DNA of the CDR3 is TGTGCCAGAACTCAGGGGGGGATACAATTCTTC.